Described below is a single T cell receptor beta chain sequence and its context. V gave up 4 bases and J gave up 8 bases, with 24 bases separating them. The CDR3 contains 17 residues. Looked up from germline, CDR1 is LGHNA and CDR2 is YSLEER. The data are from a study of T cell changes during pregnancy in multiple sclerosis. TCRdb's copy holds only in-frame clones and misses some; the assay was immunoSEQ multiplex PCR. Of some 100,000 clones listed, 94% are singletons. The chain is built from TRBV4-3 and TRBJ2-1, with D possibly matching TRBD2 (8 bases). The TCR comes from a female donor with multiple sclerosis, enrolled in a pregnancy study. Sequencing was performed on peripheral blood, taken before pregnancy. CDR3 loop: CASSLQLSGEGGHEQFF. The CDR3 DNA follows: TGCGCCAGCAGCCTCCAACTTAGCGGGGAAGGGGGCCATGAGCAGTTCTTC.